This entry is about one T cell receptor (beta chain). Its matching antigen is unknown. The record originates from a study of shared clonotypes between healthy human individuals. Germline loops: CDR1 SNHLY, CDR2 FYNNEI. With 4 bases removed from V and 0 bases from J, the gap between germline ends came to 10 bases. This CDR3 is built from 15 residues. As processed by the authors: ImmunoSEQ junction-only sequences lacked quality scores, so their filtering differed. Here immunoSEQ multiplex PCR was the method, and the copy in TCRdb shows in-frame clones only, minus some. Clone size and the V and J calls come from that table; the DNA yielded D and trimming. The table lists under 600,000 clones, 98% of them singletons, with 0.3% in the top ten. Study-level results: Among non-shared clonotypes, generation probabilities were lower than among those shared by all four donors. Represented diversity (both genetic and exposure-history) was limited by the small number of donors. Clonotype sharing among donors was thought likely to change with sequencing depth.

Cells designated naive CD8 were CD45RO-negative and were positively selected for CCR7, with terminally differentiated effector memory CD45RA+ cells excluded. The chain recombines TRBV2 with TRBJ2-4; perhaps D is TRBD1 or TRBD2 (5 bases each). Sample: naive CD8+ T cells sorted from blood. The origin of this receptor is a man aged 30 to 39 in good health. The chain's CDR3 is CASSARGVAKNIQYF. CDR3 DNA: TGTGCCAGCAGTGCGAGGGGTGTAGCCAAAAACATTCAGTACTTC.